This T cell receptor beta chain appears in the sequencing data of a study of identical twins. TCRdb itself ran the 5' RACE reads through MiXCR, one entry per CDR3 protein. The repertoire holds around 570,000 distinct CDR3 sequences, more than 9% seen once, with around 3.1% in the top ten. The study, taken as a whole, reports: The study based its conclusions on cross-sectional statistical analysis and did not follow the same donors. When twins shared out-of-frame alpha sequences, those sequences had excess low generation probability.

In regard to this clonotype: Its specificity is unknown.

These data are also associated with another study on yellow fever vaccine responses in identical twins.

This clonotype was sampled from a woman aged 18-29 years in good health. The specimen was PBMCs.

The CDR3 DNA reads TGTGCCAGCAGCCGGACCTTTGCCGGGAACGGCGAGACCCAGTACTTC. Its protein is CASSRTFAGNGETQYF. The chain employs TRBV7-2 and TRBJ2-5, with D perhaps TRBD2 (5 bases). V lost 5 bases, J lost 5 bases, and 21 bases lay in between. Germline V CDR1 and CDR2: SGHTA, FQGNSA. CDR3 length: 16 residues.